What follows describes a single T cell receptor beta chain. Germline loops: CDR1 SGHRS, CDR2 YFSETQ. The CDR3 is 14 residues long. V gave up 0 bases and J gave up 4 bases, with 9 bases separating them. The data stem from a study of cytomegalovirus exposure and HLA in healthy donors. PCR used 60 Vbeta primers and 13 Jbeta primers. Assay used: immunoSEQ multiplex PCR; TCRdb lists only in-frame clones, some missing. In total, the table holds roughly 40,000 clones. This TCR was recovered from a male donor in good health and CMV-seronegative. The rearrangement links TRBV5-1 to TRBJ2-3, with D possibly matching TRBD1 (5 bases). The sample was PBMCs. Written as DNA, the CDR3 is TGCGCCAGCAGCTTGGGGTCAGGGTCAGATACGCAGTATTTT. It codes for CASSLGSGSDTQYF.